This note documents a single T cell receptor (beta chain) sequence. No antigen is known for it. Method: immunoSEQ multiplex PCR; TCRdb's copy keeps in-frame clones and lacks some. The profile shows around 1,100,000 clones, about 72% of them singletons. The sample originates from a study of shared clonotypes between healthy human individuals. General study findings and limits: Few donors restricted represented genetic and exposure-history diversity.

The CDR3 totals 13 residues. Deletions cut 0 bases from V and 4 bases from J, with 6 bases between. From germline, CDR1 is SEHNR and CDR2 FQNEAQ (reference sequence). Within Nashville, Tennessee resided all donors, each a Caucasian adult. This TCR came from a man between 18 and 29 years old in good health. Some clones in this sample may be carry-over from other donors' samples. The chain combines TRBV7-9 with TRBJ2-5, with D unclear. Sequenced sample: memory CD4+ T cells from PBMCs. Specified subset: CD45RA-negative fraction. The CDR3 here is CASSLASAETQYF. The CDR3, as DNA: TGTGCCAGCAGCTTAGCGAGTGCAGAGACCCAGTACTTC. Supplemented by reference TRBV7-9 and TRBJ2-5, the full variable domain reads DTGVSQNPRHKITKRGQNVTFRCDPISEHNRLYWYRQTLGQGPEFLTYFQNEAQLEKSRLLSDRFSAERPKGSFSTLEIQRTEQGDSAMYLCASSLASAETQYFGPGTRLLVL.